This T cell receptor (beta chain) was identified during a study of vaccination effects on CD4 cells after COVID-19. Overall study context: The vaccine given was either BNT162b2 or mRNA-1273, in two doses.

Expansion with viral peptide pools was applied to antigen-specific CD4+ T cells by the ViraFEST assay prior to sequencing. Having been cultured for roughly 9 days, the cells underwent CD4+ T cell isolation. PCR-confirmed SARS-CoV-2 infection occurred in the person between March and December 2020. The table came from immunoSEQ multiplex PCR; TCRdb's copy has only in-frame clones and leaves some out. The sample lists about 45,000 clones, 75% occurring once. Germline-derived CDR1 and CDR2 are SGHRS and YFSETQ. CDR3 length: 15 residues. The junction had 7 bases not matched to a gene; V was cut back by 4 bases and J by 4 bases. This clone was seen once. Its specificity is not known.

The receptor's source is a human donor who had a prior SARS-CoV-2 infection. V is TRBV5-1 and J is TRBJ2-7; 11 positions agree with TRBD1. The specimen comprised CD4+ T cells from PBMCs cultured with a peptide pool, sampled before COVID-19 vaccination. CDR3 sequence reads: CASSRDGTGGYEQYF. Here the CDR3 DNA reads TGCGCCAGCAGCAGAGACGGGACAGGGGGATACGAGCAGTACTTC.